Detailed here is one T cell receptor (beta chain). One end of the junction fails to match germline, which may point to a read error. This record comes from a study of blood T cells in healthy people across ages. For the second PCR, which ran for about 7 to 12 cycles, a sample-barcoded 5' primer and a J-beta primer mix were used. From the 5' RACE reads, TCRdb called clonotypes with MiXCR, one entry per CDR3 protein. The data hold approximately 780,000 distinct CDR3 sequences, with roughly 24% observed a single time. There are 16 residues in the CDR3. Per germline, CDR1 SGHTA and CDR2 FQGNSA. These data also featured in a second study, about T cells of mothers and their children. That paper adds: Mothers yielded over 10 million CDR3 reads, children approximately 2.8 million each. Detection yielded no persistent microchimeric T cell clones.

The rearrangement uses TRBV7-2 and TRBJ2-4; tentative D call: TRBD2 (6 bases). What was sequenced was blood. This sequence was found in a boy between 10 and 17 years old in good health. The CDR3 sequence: CDSSPRGGLAKNIQYF. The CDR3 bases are TGTGACAGCAGCCCTCGGGGAGGACTAGCCAAAAACATTCAGTACTTC.